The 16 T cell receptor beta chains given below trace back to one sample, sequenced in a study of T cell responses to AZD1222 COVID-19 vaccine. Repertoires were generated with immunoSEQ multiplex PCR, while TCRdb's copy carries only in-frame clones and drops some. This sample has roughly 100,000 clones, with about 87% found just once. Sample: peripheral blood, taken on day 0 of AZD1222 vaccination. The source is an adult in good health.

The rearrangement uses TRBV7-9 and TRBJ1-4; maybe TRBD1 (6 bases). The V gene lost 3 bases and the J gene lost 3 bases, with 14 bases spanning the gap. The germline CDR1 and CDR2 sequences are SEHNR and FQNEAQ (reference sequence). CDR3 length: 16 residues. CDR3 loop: CASSFQGTGSNEKLFF. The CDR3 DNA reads TGTGCCAGCAGCTTCCAGGGGACGGGGTCTAATGAAAAACTGTTTTTT.

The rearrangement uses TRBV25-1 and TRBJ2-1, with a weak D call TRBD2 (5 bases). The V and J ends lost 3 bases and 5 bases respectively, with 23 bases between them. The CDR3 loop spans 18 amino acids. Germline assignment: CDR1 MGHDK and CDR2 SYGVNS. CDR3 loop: CASSDPSLATILHNEQFF. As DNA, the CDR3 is TGTGCCAGCAGTGATCCTAGCTTGGCAACAATCCTCCACAATGAGCAGTTCTTC.

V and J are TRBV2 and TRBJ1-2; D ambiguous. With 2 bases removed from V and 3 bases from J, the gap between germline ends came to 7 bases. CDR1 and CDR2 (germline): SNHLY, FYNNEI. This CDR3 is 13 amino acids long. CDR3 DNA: TGTGCCAGCAGTGAATGGATGGACTATGGCTACACCTTC. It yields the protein CASSEWMDYGYTF.

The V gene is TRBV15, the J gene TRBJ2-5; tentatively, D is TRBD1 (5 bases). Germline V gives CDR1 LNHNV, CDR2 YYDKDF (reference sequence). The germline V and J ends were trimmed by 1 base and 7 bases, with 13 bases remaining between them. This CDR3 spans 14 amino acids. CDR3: CATSRVTGPGTQYF. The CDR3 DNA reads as TGTGCCACCAGCAGAGTTACAGGTCCTGGGACCCAGTACTTC.

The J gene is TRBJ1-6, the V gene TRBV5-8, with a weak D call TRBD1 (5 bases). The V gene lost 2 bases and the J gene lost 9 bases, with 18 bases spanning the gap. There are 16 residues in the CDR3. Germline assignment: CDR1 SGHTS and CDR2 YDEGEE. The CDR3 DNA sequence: TGTGCCAGCAGCTTCGGCCAGGGCCTCAGGATTTCACCCCTCCACTTT. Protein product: CASSFGQGLRISPLHF.

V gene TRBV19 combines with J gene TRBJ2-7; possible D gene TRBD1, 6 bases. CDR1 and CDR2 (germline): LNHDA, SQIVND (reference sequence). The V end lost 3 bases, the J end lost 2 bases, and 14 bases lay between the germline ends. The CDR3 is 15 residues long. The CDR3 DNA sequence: TGTGCCAGTAGTATTCAGGGGAATAACCCCTACGAGCAGTACTTC. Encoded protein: CASSIQGNNPYEQYF.

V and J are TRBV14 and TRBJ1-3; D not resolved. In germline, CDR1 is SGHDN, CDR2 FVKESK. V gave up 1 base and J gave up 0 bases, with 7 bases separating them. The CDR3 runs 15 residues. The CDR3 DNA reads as TGTGCCAGCAGCCAAGGTGAGGGCTCTGGAAACACCATATATTTT. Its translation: CASSQGEGSGNTIYF.

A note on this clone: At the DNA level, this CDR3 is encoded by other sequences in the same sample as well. The CDR3 region is CASSYGPNTEAFF. In DNA form, the CDR3 reads TGTGCCAGCAGTTACGGGCCGAACACTGAAGCTTTCTTT. This sequence joins TRBV6-5 and TRBJ1-1; D unresolved. The CDR3 has 13 residues. Germline lookup yields CDR1 MNHEY and CDR2 SVGAGI. Trimming stripped 2 bases from V and 1 base from J, with 5 bases between.

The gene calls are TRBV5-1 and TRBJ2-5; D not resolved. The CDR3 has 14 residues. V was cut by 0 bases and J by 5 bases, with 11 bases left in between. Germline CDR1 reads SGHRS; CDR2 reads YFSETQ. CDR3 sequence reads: CASSLGNPRETQYF. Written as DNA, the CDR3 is TGCGCCAGCAGCTTGGGCAATCCCAGGGAGACCCAGTACTTC.

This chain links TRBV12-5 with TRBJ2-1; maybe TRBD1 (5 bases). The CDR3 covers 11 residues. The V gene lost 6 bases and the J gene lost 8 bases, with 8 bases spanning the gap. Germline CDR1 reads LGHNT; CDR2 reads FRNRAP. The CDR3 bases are TGTGCTAGTGGAGCAGGGTATGAGCAGTTCTTC. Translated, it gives CASGAGYEQFF.

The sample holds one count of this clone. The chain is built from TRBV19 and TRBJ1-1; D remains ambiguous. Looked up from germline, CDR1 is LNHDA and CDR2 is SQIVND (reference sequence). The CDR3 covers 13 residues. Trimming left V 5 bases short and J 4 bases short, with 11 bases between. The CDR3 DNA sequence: TGTGCCAGTAGTGCCTACACAGTCACTGAAGCTTTCTTT. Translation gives CASSAYTVTEAFF. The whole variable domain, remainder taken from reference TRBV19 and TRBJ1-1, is DGGITQSPKYLFRKEGQNVTLSCEQNLNHDAMYWYRQDPGQGLRLIYYSQIVNDFQKGDIAEGYSVSREKKESFPLTVTSAQKNPTAFYLCASSAYTVTEAFFGQGTRLTVV.

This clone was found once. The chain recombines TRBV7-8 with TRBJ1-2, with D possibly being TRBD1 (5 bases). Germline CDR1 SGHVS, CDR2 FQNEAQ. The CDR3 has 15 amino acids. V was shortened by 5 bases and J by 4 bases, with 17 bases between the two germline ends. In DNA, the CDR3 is TGTGCCAGCAGCCCAAACCGGGGCGGTTCCTATGGCTACACCTTC. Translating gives CASSPNRGGSYGYTF.

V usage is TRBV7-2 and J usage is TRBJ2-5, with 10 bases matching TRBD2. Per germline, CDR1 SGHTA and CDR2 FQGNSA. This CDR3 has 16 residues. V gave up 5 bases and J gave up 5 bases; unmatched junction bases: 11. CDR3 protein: CASSQQRGGPSETQYF. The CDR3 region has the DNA TGTGCCAGCAGCCAACAGCGGGGGGGCCCCTCGGAGACCCAGTACTTC.

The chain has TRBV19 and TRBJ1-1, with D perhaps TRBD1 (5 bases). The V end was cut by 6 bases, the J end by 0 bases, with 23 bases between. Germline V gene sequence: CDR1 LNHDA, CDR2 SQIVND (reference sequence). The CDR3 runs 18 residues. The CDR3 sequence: CASRRSDGARNLNTEAFF. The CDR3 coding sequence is TGTGCCAGTAGAAGGTCCGACGGGGCAAGAAATTTGAACACTGAAGCTTTCTTT.

The CDR3 sequence: CASSLAGNQPQHF. The CDR3 coding sequence is TGTGCCAGCAGTTTAGCGGGGAATCAGCCCCAGCATTTT. V usage is TRBV12-3 or TRBV12-4 and J usage is TRBJ1-5, with unresolved D. CDR3 length: 13 amino acids. V lost 0 bases to trimming and J lost 4 bases, with 4 bases between them.

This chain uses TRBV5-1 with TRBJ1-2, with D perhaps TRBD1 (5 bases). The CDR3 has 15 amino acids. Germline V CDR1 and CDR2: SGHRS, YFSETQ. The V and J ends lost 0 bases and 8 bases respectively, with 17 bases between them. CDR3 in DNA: TGCGCCAGCAGCTTGGAATTAGGGACCCCGAGGGGCTACACCTTC. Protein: CASSLELGTPRGYTF. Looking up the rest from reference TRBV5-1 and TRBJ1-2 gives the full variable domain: KAGVTQTPRYLIKTRGQQVTLSCSPISGHRSVSWYQQTPGQGLQFLFEYFSETQRNKGNFPGRFSGRQFSNSRSEMNVSTLELGDSALYLCASSLELGTPRGYTFGSGTRLTVV.